The 19 T cell receptor beta chains presented below share a single source sample, sequenced in a study of early T cells in non-severe SARS-CoV-2 infection. A single record per CDR3 protein comes from TCRdb applying MiXCR to the 5' RACE reads. The sample consists of roughly 100,000 distinct CDR3 sequences, roughly 14% of them appearing once. Sequences were obtained from whole blood. Receptors originate from an adult who was a healthcare worker with PCR-confirmed SARS-CoV-2 infection or an uninfected control (not recorded which).

This clonotype was seen a few times. This chain connects TRBV9 to TRBJ2-1, with D perhaps matching TRBD2 (5 bases). This CDR3 has 14 residues. V was shortened by 3 bases and J by 4 bases, with 11 bases between the two germline ends. Germline CDR1 reads SGDLS; CDR2 reads YYNGEE. The CDR3 sequence: CASSGTGIYNEQFF. Written as DNA, the CDR3 is TGTGCCAGCAGCGGCACCGGGATATACAATGAGCAGTTCTTC. The variable domain in full, completed from reference TRBV9 and TRBJ2-1, reads DSGVTQTPKHLITATGQRVTLRCSPRSGDLSVYWYQQSLDQGLQFLIQYYNGEERAKGNILERFSAQQFPDLHSELNLSSLELGDSALYFCASSGTGIYNEQFFGPGTRLTVL.

This clonotype has only a few counts. The chain is built from TRBV5-4 and TRBJ1-1; D ambiguous. V was shortened by 3 bases and J by 8 bases, with 8 bases between the two germline ends. The CDR3 is 11 residues long. From germline, CDR1 is SGHNT and CDR2 YYREEE (reference sequence). The CDR3 spells CASSSPGEAFF. As DNA, the CDR3 is TGTGCCAGCAGCTCCCCCGGGGAAGCTTTCTTT.

This clonotype was detected many times. The chain uses TRBV10-3 and TRBJ2-7; D is unclear. Per germline, CDR1 ENHRY and CDR2 SYGVKD. This CDR3 has 16 amino acids. The V end lost 4 bases, the J end lost 1 base, and 17 bases lay between the germline ends. The CDR3 DNA reads TGTGCCATCAGTGCGGTGGTGTTGGCCGGATCCTACGAGCAGTACTTC. Its protein product is CAISAVVLAGSYEQYF.

The rearrangement joins TRBV9 to TRBJ1-1; D is unresolved. Deletions cut 4 bases from V and 5 bases from J, with 18 bases between. CDR1 and CDR2 from the germline V gene are SGDLS and YYNGEE. The CDR3 extends over 15 amino acids. The chain's CDR3 is CASSLTGGSRTEAFF. Written as DNA, the CDR3 is TGTGCCAGCAGCCTCACGGGAGGTAGTCGGACTGAAGCTTTCTTT.

This clonotype was detected many times. The V and J genes are TRBV11-3 and TRBJ2-5; TRBD1 matches at 7 bases. The length of the CDR3 is 15 residues. The germline gives CDR1 SGHNT, CDR2 YENEEA. The V and J ends lost 2 bases and 1 base, in that order; junction bases with no gene match: 4. CDR3 region: CASSLSRDSQETQYF. CDR3 coding DNA: TGTGCCAGCAGCTTATCCAGGGACAGCCAAGAGACCCAGTACTTC.

The chain links TRBV28 to TRBJ2-7, with a possible D match to TRBD1 (6 bases). Germline V gives CDR1 MDHEN, CDR2 SYDVKM. V lost 1 base to trimming and J lost 6 bases, with 19 bases between them. This CDR3 region has 16 residues. Here the CDR3 DNA reads TGTGCCAGCAGTTTATCCAACAGGGCCCATCCGGGCGAGCAGTACTTC. This translates into CASSLSNRAHPGEQYF. The full variable domain, in which reference TRBV28 and TRBJ2-7 provide the parts outside the CDR3, is DVKVTQSSRYLVKRTGEKVFLECVQDMDHENMFWYRQDPGLGLRLIYFSYDVKMKEKGDIPEGYSVSREKKERFSLILESASTNQTSMYLCASSLSNRAHPGEQYFGPGTRLTVT.

This clonotype was detected ten times or more. The genes are TRBV10-3 and TRBJ2-4; D is uncertain. Germline-derived CDR1 and CDR2 are ENHRY and SYGVKD. The CDR3 totals 15 residues. V dropped 3 bases and J dropped 0 bases, with 9 bases sitting between them. CDR3: CAISDGSLAKNIQYF. The CDR3 DNA sequence: TGTGCCATCAGTGACGGCTCCCTAGCCAAAAACATTCAGTACTTC.

The chain joins TRBV6-4 to TRBJ2-3; 7 bases fit TRBD2. CDR3 length: 14 residues. The ends lost 3 bases at V and 2 bases at J; junction bases unmatched: 2. CDR1 is MRHNA, CDR2 SNTAGT, per germline. The CDR3 region is CASSEGTNTDTQYF. The CDR3 region has the DNA TGTGCCAGCAGTGAGGGGACTAACACAGATACGCAGTATTTT.

V and J are TRBV7-9 and TRBJ2-3; no firm D call. V was shortened by 4 bases and J by 2 bases, with 13 bases between the two germline ends. The CDR3 has 15 residues. Germline V lookup: CDR1 SEHNR, CDR2 FQNEAQ (reference sequence). The CDR3 DNA reads TGTGCCAGCAGCTCCTCGTTGGGGTACACAGATACGCAGTATTTT. Translating it yields CASSSSLGYTDTQYF.

This clonotype was observed at least ten times. The chain links TRBV4-3 to TRBJ2-2; D gene uncertain. This CDR3 is built from 16 residues. V gave up 0 bases and J gave up 0 bases, with 8 bases separating them. In germline, CDR1 is LGHNA, CDR2 YSLEER. CDR3 bases: TGCGCCAGCAGCCAAGAAGCAGGATCGAACACCGGGGAGCTGTTTTTT. Translated, it gives CASSQEAGSNTGELFF.

This clonotype was found many times. This sequence joins TRBV27 and TRBJ2-2; the D gene is possibly TRBD2 (6 bases). The CDR3 sequence is 14 residues long. In germline, CDR1 is MNHEY, CDR2 SMNVEV (reference sequence). The V gene lost 9 bases and the J gene lost 1 base, with 12 bases spanning the gap. CDR3 loop: CASMTGLNTGELFF. The CDR3 coding sequence is TGTGCCAGTATGACGGGACTGAACACCGGGGAGCTGTTTTTT.

Ten or more counts support this clonotype. The chain employs TRBV7-9 and TRBJ2-3; 10 bases align to TRBD2. The CDR3 runs to 16 residues. Trimming cost V 4 bases and J 4 bases; bases outside gene matches: 8. CDR1 SEHNR and CDR2 FQNEAQ come from the germline V gene (reference sequence). The chain's CDR3 is CASSSSLAGVSDTQYF. CDR3 nucleotides: TGTGCCAGCAGCTCTTCTCTAGCGGGAGTATCAGATACGCAGTATTTT.

The rearrangement joins TRBV20-1 to TRBJ1-1; no definite D call. The V gene's germline CDR1 is DFQATT and CDR2 SNEGSKA (reference sequence). The ends were cut back, 6 bases at V and 10 bases at J, with 21 bases in the middle. The CDR3 loop spans 13 amino acids. The CDR3 sequence is CSARKEARSAAFF. CDR3 bases: TGCAGTGCGCGAAAGGAGGCGAGGTCAGCAGCTTTCTTT.

V is TRBV18 and J is TRBJ2-7, with D possibly being TRBD2 (5 bases). CDR1 KGHSH and CDR2 LQKENI come from the germline V gene. The V gene lost 2 bases and the J gene lost 3 bases, with 8 bases spanning the gap. This CDR3 is built from 13 residues. The CDR3: CASSPTGDYEQYF. The CDR3 nucleotides are TGTGCCAGCTCACCAACCGGGGACTACGAGCAGTACTTC.

The chain uses TRBV12-3 or TRBV12-4 and TRBJ1-5; no clear D. The V end was cut by 8 bases, the J end by 2 bases, with 19 bases between. The length of the CDR3 is 16 residues. CDR3 in amino acids: CASSLLTSGGNQPQHF. The CDR3 DNA follows: TGTGCCAGCTCCCTCTTAACTTCGGGTGGCAATCAGCCCCAGCATTTT.

The table lists this clonotype with a few counts. This chain uses TRBV20-1 with TRBJ2-5; D gene unclear. The CDR3 totals 16 residues. The germline V gene has CDR1 DFQATT and CDR2 SNEGSKA (reference sequence). Trimming took 3 bases from V and 5 from J, leaving 22 bases between them. The CDR3 bases are TGCAGTGCTAGGAGTGATCCCTTCTTTTCGACGGAGACCCAGTACTTC. This gives the protein CSARSDPFFSTETQYF.

This clonotype appeared many times. The gene calls are TRBV28 and TRBJ2-7; D is ambiguous. V dropped 3 bases and J dropped 2 bases, with 5 bases sitting between them. Germline V gene sequence: CDR1 MDHEN, CDR2 SYDVKM. The CDR3 totals 12 residues. CDR3 residues: CASSFGTYEQYF. The DNA of the CDR3 is TGTGCCAGCAGTTTTGGTACCTACGAGCAGTACTTC.

This clonotype turned up a few times. The chain couples TRBV11-2 to TRBJ2-7, with 8 bases identical to TRBD2. CDR3 length: 14 amino acids. The junction had 6 bases not matched to a gene; V was cut back by 5 bases and J by 3 bases. CDR1 is SGHAT, CDR2 FQNNGV, per germline. The CDR3 is CASSERESLYEQYF. DNA for the CDR3: TGTGCCAGCAGCGAGCGGGAGTCCCTCTACGAGCAGTACTTC.

The sample holds many counts of this clonotype. The chain combines TRBV18 with TRBJ2-2, with D unresolved. Germline V gives CDR1 KGHSH, CDR2 LQKENI. The CDR3 is 13 amino acids. V lost 0 bases, J lost 6 bases, and 5 bases lay in between. Written as DNA, the CDR3 is TGTGCCAGCTCACCACCTAACGCCGGGGAGCTGTTTTTT. This translates into CASSPPNAGELFF.